The 14 T cell receptor beta chains presented below share a single source sample, sequenced in a study of multiple sclerosis patients with progressive multifocal leukoencephalopathy. Sequencing was performed with immunoSEQ multiplex PCR; in TCRdb, only in-frame clones are kept and a portion is missing. The sample carries 25,000 to 35,000 clones, around 83% recorded once. Documented time point: time of PML onset. This specimen was PBMCs, taken from a patient treated with natalizumab. The receptors here all came from a woman aged 25 to 39 with progressive multifocal leukoencephalopathy.

This rearrangement joins TRBV7-9 to TRBJ1-1; D remains unclear. The CDR3 has 14 residues. Germline lookup yields CDR1 SEHNR and CDR2 FQNEAQ (reference sequence). Trimming pared 8 bases from V and 4 bases from J, leaving 17 bases between. The CDR3 nucleotides read TGTGCCAGCCGAGTGGTCGCATCAGGCACTGAAGCTTTCTTT. Translation: CASRVVASGTEAFF.

The CDR3 nucleotides read TGTGCCAGTAACCAGGACAGCGAATTCTATGGCTACACCTTC. Encoded protein: CASNQDSEFYGYTF. The chain is built from TRBV19 and TRBJ1-2; the D gene is possibly TRBD1 (6 bases). Germline V lookup: CDR1 LNHDA, CDR2 SQIVND (reference sequence). This CDR3 contains 14 residues. V lost 7 bases and J lost 4, with 16 bases in between. Full variable domain (remainder filled in from reference TRBV19 and TRBJ1-2): DGGITQSPKYLFRKEGQNVTLSCEQNLNHDAMYWYRQDPGQGLRLIYYSQIVNDFQKGDIAEGYSVSREKKESFPLTVTSAQKNPTAFYLCASNQDSEFYGYTFGSGTRLTVV.

The chain has TRBV5-6 and TRBJ2-7; 12 nucleotides align to TRBD2. Unmatched junction bases numbered 8, after V lost 4 bases and J lost 6 bases. The CDR3 runs 15 residues. CDR1 is SGHDT and CDR2 is YYEEEE in the germline V gene. The CDR3 bases are TGTGCCAGCAGCACTGGACTAGCGGGATTTGGCGAGCAGTACTTC. The encoded protein is CASSTGLAGFGEQYF.

The chain has TRBV2 and TRBJ2-7; D gene unclear. This CDR3 comprises 13 residues. Looked up from germline, CDR1 is SNHLY and CDR2 is FYNNEI. V dropped 3 bases and J dropped 1 base, with 7 bases sitting between them. CDR3 in amino acids: CASSEGKSYEQYF. CDR3 DNA sequence: TGTGCCAGCAGTGAGGGGAAGTCCTACGAGCAGTACTTC.

This clone was picked up a small number of times. The chain is built from TRBV5-1 and TRBJ1-1; 7 bases line up with TRBD1. Germline V gene data show CDR1 as SGHRS and CDR2 as YFSETQ. V shed 3 bases, J shed 4 bases, and the junction held 6 bases outside the gene matches. The CDR3 covers 14 residues. DNA for the CDR3: TGCGCCAGCAGCTCTAACCCAGGGGGCACTGAAGCTTTCTTT. Residues: CASSSNPGGTEAFF.

CDR3 sequence: CASSERGVYGYTF. The CDR3, as DNA: TGTGCCAGCAGTGAAAGGGGGGTTTATGGCTACACCTTC. V gene TRBV2 combines with J gene TRBJ1-2, with D possibly matching TRBD1 (6 bases). The CDR3 totals 13 residues. V lost 2 bases and J 5 bases, leaving 9 bases between the germline ends. The germline V gene has CDR1 SNHLY and CDR2 FYNNEI.

This clone was counted once. Germline and junction disagree at one end, which may indicate a read error. The V and J genes are TRBV10-3 and TRBJ1-4; D remains ambiguous. The CDR3 extends over 14 amino acids. Germline assignment: CDR1 ENHRY and CDR2 SYGVKD. CDR3 nucleotides: TGTGCCATCAGTGAGGCTCCGGAGTACGAAAAACTGCTTTTT. Its translation is CAISEAPEYEKLLF.

The chain joins TRBV30 to TRBJ2-7; perhaps TRBD1 as D (5 bases). Germline V gene sequence: CDR1 GTSNPN, CDR2 SVGIG (reference sequence). V was cut by 3 bases and J by 5 bases, with 14 bases left in between. This CDR3 contains 13 residues. The CDR3 DNA is TGTGCCTGGAGCCTAAGTCAAGGGGACGAGCAGTACTTC. This sequence encodes CAWSLSQGDEQYF.

As for this clone: Other DNA sequences of this sample code for an identical CDR3. CDR3 protein: CASSEAPLGVGGGYTF. The CDR3, as DNA: TGTGCCAGCAGTGAAGCACCGCTGGGGGTGGGGGGTGGCTACACCTTC. The rearrangement uses TRBV2 and TRBJ1-2; perhaps TRBD1 as D (5 bases). This CDR3 region has 16 residues. Germline loops: CDR1 SNHLY, CDR2 FYNNEI. Trimming removed 0 bases at V and 7 bases at J, with 18 bases between.

The V call is TRBV7-9, the J call TRBJ1-2; 8 bases are shared with TRBD1. The junction had 5 bases not matched to a gene; V was cut back by 5 bases and J by 6 bases. The CDR3 covers 13 residues. Germline V gene lookup returns CDR1 SEHNR and CDR2 FQNEAQ (reference sequence). The CDR3 here is CASSQGALDGYTF. The CDR3 DNA reads TGTGCCAGCAGCCAGGGGGCCTTAGATGGCTACACCTTC.

V and J are TRBV7-9 and TRBJ2-7; 8 positions agree with TRBD1. J gave up 2 bases and V 1 base, and 4 bases lay outside the gene matches. Germline-derived CDR1 and CDR2 are SEHNR and FQNEAQ (reference sequence). CDR3 length equals 15 residues. The CDR3 sequence is CASSLEQGEAYEQYF. CDR3 coding DNA: TGTGCCAGCAGCTTAGAACAGGGGGAGGCCTACGAGCAGTACTTC. Combining the CDR3 with reference TRBV7-9 and TRBJ2-7 gives the whole variable domain DTGVSQNPRHKITKRGQNVTFRCDPISEHNRLYWYRQTLGQGPEFLTYFQNEAQLEKSRLLSDRFSAERPKGSFSTLEIQRTEQGDSAMYLCASSLEQGEAYEQYFGPGTRLTVT.

V and J are TRBV5-6 and TRBJ2-5; TRBD2 agrees at 7 bases. The CDR3 loop spans 13 amino acids. Germline trimming cut 2 bases from V and 5 bases from J; bases unmatched to any gene: 3. Germline CDR1 reads SGHDT; CDR2 reads YYEEEE. The CDR3 loop reads CASSFELAETQYF. CDR3 in DNA: TGTGCCAGCAGCTTTGAACTAGCGGAGACCCAGTACTTC.

In DNA, the CDR3 is TGTGCCAGCACTCCCCGCCCGTACGCAGTATTT. Amino acids: CASTPRPYAVF. V and J are TRBV21-1 and TRBJ2-3; TRBD1 is taken as the D call from the table, unchecked against the DNA. TRBV21-1 is assigned pseudogene status. The CDR3 is made up of 11 amino acids.

The chain is built from TRBV30 and TRBJ1-2, with 9 bases that match TRBD1. V lost 3 bases, J lost 4 bases, and 15 bases stayed unmatched. The CDR3 contains 17 residues. Per germline, CDR1 GTSNPN and CDR2 SVGIG (reference sequence). The CDR3 here is CAWRPYRGLERVYGYTF. In DNA, the CDR3 is TGTGCCTGGAGGCCTTACAGGGGGCTTGAACGTGTCTATGGCTACACCTTC.